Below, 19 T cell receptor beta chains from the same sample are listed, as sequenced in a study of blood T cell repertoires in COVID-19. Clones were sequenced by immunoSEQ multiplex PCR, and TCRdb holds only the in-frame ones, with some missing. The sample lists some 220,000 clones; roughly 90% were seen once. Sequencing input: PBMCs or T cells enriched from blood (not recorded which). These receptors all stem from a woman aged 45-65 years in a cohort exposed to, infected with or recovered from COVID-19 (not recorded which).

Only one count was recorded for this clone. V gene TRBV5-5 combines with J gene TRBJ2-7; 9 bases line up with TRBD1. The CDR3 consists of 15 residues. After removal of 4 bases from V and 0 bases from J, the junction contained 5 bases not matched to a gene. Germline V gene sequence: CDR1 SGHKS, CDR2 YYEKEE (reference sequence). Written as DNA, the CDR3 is TGTGCCAGCAGCCGTTCGGGACAGGGCTCCTACGAGCAGTACTTC. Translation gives CASSRSGQGSYEQYF.

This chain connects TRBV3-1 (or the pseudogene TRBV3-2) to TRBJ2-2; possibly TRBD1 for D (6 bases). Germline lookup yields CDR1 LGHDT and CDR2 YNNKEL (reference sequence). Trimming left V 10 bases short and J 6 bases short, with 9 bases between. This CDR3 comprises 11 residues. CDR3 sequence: CATQGSGELFF. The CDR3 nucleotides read TGTGCCACCCAGGGGTCCGGGGAGCTGTTTTTT.

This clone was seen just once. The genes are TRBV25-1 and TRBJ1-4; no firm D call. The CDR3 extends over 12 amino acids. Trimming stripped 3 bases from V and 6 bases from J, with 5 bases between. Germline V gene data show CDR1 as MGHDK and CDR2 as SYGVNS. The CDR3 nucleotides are TGTGCCAGCAGTGATAGTGATGAAAAACTGTTTTTT. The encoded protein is CASSDSDEKLFF. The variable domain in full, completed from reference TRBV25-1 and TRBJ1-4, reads EADIYQTPRYLVIGTGKKITLECSQTMGHDKMYWYQQDPGMELHLIHYSYGVNSTEKGDLSSESTVSRIRTEHFPLTLESARPSHTSQYLCASSDSDEKLFFGSGTQLSVL.

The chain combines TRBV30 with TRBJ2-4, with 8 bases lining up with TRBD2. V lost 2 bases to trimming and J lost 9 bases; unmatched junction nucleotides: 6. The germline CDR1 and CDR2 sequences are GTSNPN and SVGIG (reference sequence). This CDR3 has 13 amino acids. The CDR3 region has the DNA TGTGCCTGGAGTCCAGCGGGGGCCCTCATTCAGTACTTC. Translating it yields CAWSPAGALIQYF.

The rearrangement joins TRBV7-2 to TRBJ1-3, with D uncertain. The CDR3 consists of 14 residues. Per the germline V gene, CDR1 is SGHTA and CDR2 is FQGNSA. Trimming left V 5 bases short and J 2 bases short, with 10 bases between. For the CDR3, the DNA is TGTGCCAGCAGCGCCGGGTTCGCTGGAAACACCATATATTTT. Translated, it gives CASSAGFAGNTIYF.

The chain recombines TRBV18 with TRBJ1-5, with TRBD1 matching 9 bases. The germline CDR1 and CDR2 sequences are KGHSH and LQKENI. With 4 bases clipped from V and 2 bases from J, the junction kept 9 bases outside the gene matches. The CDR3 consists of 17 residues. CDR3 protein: CASSLTATGGGNQPQHF. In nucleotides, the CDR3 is TGTGCCAGCTCACTAACAGCTACAGGGGGCGGCAATCAGCCCCAGCATTTT.

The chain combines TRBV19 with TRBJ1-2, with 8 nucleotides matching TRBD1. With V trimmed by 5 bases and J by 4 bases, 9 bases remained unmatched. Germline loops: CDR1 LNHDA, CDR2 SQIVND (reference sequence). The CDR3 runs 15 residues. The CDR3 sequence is CASSDAGGAGYGYTF. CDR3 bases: TGTGCCAGTAGTGACGCAGGGGGCGCAGGCTATGGCTACACCTTC.

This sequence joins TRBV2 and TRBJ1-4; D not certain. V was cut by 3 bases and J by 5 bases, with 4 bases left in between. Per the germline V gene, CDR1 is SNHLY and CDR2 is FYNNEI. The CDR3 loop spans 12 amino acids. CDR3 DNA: TGTGCCAGCAGTGACCCAAATGAAAAACTGTTTTTT. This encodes CASSDPNEKLFF.

This chain's CDR3 is CASSGRDRVMNTEAFF. CDR3 bases: TGTGCCAGCAGCGGCCGGGACAGGGTTATGAACACTGAAGCTTTCTTT. The V gene is TRBV14, the J gene TRBJ1-1; 9 bases are shared with TRBD1. The CDR3 runs 16 residues. Germline V gene data show CDR1 as SGHDN and CDR2 as FVKESK. J gave up 0 bases and V 5 bases, and 7 bases lay outside the gene matches.

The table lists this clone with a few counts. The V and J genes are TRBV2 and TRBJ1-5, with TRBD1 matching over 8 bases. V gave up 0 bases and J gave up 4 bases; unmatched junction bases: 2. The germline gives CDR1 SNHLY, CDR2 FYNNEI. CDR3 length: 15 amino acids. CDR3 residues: CASSEARTGNQPQHF. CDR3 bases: TGTGCCAGCAGTGAAGCACGGACAGGGAATCAGCCCCAGCATTTT. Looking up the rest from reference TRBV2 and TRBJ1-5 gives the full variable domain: EPEVTQTPSHQVTQMGQEVILRCVPISNHLYFYWYRQILGQKVEFLVSFYNNEISEKSEIFDDQFSVERPDGSNFTLKIRSTKLEDSAMYFCASSEARTGNQPQHFGDGTRLSIL.

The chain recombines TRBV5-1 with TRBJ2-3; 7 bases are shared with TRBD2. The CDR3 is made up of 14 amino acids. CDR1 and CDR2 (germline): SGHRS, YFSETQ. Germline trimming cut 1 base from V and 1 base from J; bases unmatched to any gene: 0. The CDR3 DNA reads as TGCGCCAGCAGCTTGACTAGCGGCACAGATACGCAGTATTTT. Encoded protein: CASSLTSGTDTQYF.

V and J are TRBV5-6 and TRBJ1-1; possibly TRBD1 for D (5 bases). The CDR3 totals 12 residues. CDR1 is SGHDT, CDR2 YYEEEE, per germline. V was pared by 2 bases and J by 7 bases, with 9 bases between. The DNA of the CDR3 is TGTGCCAGCAGCTTTCGACAGAGTGAAGCTTTCTTT. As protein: CASSFRQSEAFF.

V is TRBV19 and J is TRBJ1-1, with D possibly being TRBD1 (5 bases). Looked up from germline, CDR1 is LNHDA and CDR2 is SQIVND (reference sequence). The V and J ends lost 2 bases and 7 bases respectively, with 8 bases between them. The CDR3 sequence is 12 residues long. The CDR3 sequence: CASSISGVEAFF. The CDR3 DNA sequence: TGTGCCAGTAGTATATCGGGGGTTGAAGCTTTCTTT.

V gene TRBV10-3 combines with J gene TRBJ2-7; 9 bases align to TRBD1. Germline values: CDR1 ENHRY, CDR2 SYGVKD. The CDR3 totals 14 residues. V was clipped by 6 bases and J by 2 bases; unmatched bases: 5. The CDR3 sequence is CAIRTGTGTYEQYF. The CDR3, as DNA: TGTGCCATCAGAACCGGGACAGGGACCTACGAGCAGTACTTC.

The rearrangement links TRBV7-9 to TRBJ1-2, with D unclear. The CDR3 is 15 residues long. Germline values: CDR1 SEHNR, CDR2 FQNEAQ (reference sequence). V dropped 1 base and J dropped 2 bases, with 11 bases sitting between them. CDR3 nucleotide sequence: TGTGCCAGCAGCTTAGTGGTGGTGAGAAACTATGGCTACACCTTC. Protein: CASSLVVVRNYGYTF.

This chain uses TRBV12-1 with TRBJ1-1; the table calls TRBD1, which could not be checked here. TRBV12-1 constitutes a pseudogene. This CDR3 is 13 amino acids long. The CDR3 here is CASSFSGHTEAFF. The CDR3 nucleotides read TGTGCCAGCAGCTTTTCTGGGCACACTGAAGCTTTCTTT.

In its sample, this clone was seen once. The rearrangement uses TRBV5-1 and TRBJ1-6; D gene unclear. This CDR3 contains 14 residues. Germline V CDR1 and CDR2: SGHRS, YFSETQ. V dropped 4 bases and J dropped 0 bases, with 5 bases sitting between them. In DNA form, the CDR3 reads TGCGCCAGCAGCGAGAGCTCCTATAATTCACCCCTCCACTTT. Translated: CASSESSYNSPLHF.

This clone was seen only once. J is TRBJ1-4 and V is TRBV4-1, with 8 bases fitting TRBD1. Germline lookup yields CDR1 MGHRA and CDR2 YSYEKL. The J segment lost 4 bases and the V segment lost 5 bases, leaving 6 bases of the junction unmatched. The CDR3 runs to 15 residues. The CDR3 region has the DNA TGCGCCAGCAGCGGCAGGGGGCGAGGTAATGAAAAACTGTTTTTT. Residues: CASSGRGRGNEKLFF.

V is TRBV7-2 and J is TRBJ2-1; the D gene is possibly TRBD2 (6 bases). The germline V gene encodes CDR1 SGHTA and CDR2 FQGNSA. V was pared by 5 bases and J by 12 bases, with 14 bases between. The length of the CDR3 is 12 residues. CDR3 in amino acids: CASSRPMGGQFF. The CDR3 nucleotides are TGTGCCAGCAGCCGACCCATGGGGGGGCAGTTCTTC.